This T cell receptor beta chain was recorded in a study of cytomegalovirus exposure and HLA in healthy donors. Study-level information: The approximately 110 validation repertoires, a later analysis reported, used the same platform as the roughly 650 repertoires from the first cohort. Study-wide points: Reports described diagnosis of cytomegalovirus status by the classifier as highly specific and sensitive. Researchers catalogued 164 TCR beta chains as cytomegalovirus-associated. Specificity for CMV antigens was confirmed in vitro for three of the CMV-associated chains.

The CDR3 runs to 15 residues. Germline loops: CDR1 SGHAT, CDR2 FQDESV (reference sequence). J was trimmed by 8 bases and V by 5 bases; bases with no gene match: 10. Here immunoSEQ multiplex PCR was the method, and the copy in TCRdb shows in-frame clones only, minus some. The repertoire has some 130,000 clones, approximately 87% of them found once; the top ten carry about 2.7%. Of note for this clone: Antigen unknown.

The sequenced material came from PBMCs. The sequence was obtained from a man aged 18-30 years in good health and CMV-seronegative. The chain recombines TRBV11-1 with TRBJ2-1, with 9 bases aligning to TRBD1. The CDR3 DNA is TGTGCCAGCAGCCCTGGGGACAGGGAAGTCGATGAGCAGTTCTTC. Translated: CASSPGDREVDEQFF.